Sequencing of this TCR beta chain was carried out in a study of human T cells and chemical hapten exposure. Whole-study context: The study patch tested 0.01% DPC on the upper back and read results at 6 days. Alopecia areata, totalis or universalis affected patients who were mostly female.

V lost 3 bases and J lost 3, with 15 bases in between. Germline loops: CDR1 SGHDN, CDR2 FVKESK. The CDR3 runs 16 residues. Unique molecular identifiers were attached to individual cDNA molecules during library preparation. Using its own MiXCR run on the RACE reads, TCRdb lists one record per CDR3 protein. The sample lists about 140,000 distinct CDR3 sequences, 10% to 15% occurring once. The time point is: patch test 2, 6 weeks after DPC sensitization. The treatment is: therapeutic diphenylcyclopropenone sensitization with weekly scalp DPC. In this sample, this clonotype turned up a few times. The material was whole blood, obtained in connection with sensitization to the hapten diphenylcyclopropenone (DPC). The chain carries TRBV14 and TRBJ2-1; TRBD2 might be the D (5 bases). This receptor was taken from a woman aged 45-60 years with alopecia areata. Some clones in this sample may be carry-over from other donors' samples. The CDR3 nucleotides read TGTGCCAGCAGCCACCCCACAGAGCGGAACTACAATGAGCAGTTCTTC. It yields the protein CASSHPTERNYNEQFF.